This passage covers 24 T cell receptor beta chains from one sample sequenced in a study of T-cell memory formation after mild COVID-19. TCRdb re-analysed the 5' RACE reads in MiXCR, keeping a single row per CDR3 protein. The table includes around 45,000 distinct CDR3 sequences, less than 9.5% detected once. The specimen sequenced was PBMCs or a T cell subset sorted from them (not recorded which). The receptors originated from an adult woman who had mild COVID-19 (a few samples of this study predate the infection). Cell type and time point are not known.

The chain's CDR3 is CSARMGQGLSETQYF. CDR3 nucleotides: TGCAGTGCTAGGATGGGACAGGGGTTGTCAGAGACCCAGTACTTC. V usage is TRBV20-1 and J usage is TRBJ2-5, with 10 bases that match TRBD1. CDR1 and CDR2 (germline): DFQATT, SNEGSKA (reference sequence). V lost 3 bases and J lost 4; bases outside the gene matches: 8. The CDR3 sequence is 15 residues long.

This clonotype was recorded many times. The rearrangement uses TRBV7-8 and TRBJ2-7; 7 bases fit TRBD1. CDR1 is SGHVS, CDR2 FQNEAQ, per germline. The CDR3 consists of 17 residues. V dropped 1 base and J dropped 1; count of bases not matched to a gene: 10. CDR3 residues: CASSLGDRTILSYEQYF. Here the CDR3 DNA reads TGTGCCAGCAGCTTAGGGGACAGAACAATCCTTTCCTACGAGCAGTACTTC.

This clonotype was detected many times. The V gene is TRBV20-1, the J gene TRBJ2-1; 9 nucleotides line up with TRBD2. The germline gives CDR1 DFQATT, CDR2 SNEGSKA (reference sequence). The J segment lost 0 bases and the V segment lost 5 bases, leaving 2 bases of the junction unmatched. CDR3 length: 14 residues. The DNA for the CDR3 is TGCAGTGCTGGAGCGGGGGGCTCCTACAATGAGCAGTTCTTC. Its translation: CSAGAGGSYNEQFF.

This clonotype was found many times. The chain links TRBV7-2 to TRBJ2-5; D might be TRBD2 (6 bases). The V end was cut by 1 base, the J end by 5 bases, with 14 bases between. Looked up from germline, CDR1 is SGHTA and CDR2 is FQGNSA. CDR3 length equals 15 residues. Written as DNA, the CDR3 is TGTGCCAGCAGCTTAGTTGGGGAGGTGATTGAGACCCAGTACTTC. It encodes CASSLVGEVIETQYF. Variable domain in full (rest from reference TRBV7-2 and TRBJ2-5): GAGVSQSPSNKVTEKGKDVELRCDPISGHTALYWYRQSLGQGLEFLIYFQGNSAPDKSGLPSDRFSAERTGGSVSTLTIQRTQQEDSAVYLCASSLVGEVIETQYFGPGTRLLVL.

The rearrangement uses TRBV5-1 and TRBJ2-7; perhaps TRBD1 as D (6 bases). V was pared by 0 bases and J by 4 bases, with 8 bases between. This CDR3 contains 13 residues. Germline CDR1 is SGHRS and CDR2 is YFSETQ. Here the CDR3 reads CASSLEQGYEQYF. CDR3 sequence (DNA): TGCGCCAGCAGCTTGGAACAGGGATACGAGCAGTACTTC.

CDR3 region: CASSRGGRMNEQFF. The CDR3 DNA reads as TGCGCCAGCAGCCGGGGGGGGCGGATGAATGAGCAGTTCTTC. The chain is built from TRBV4-1 and TRBJ2-1; tentatively, D is TRBD2 (7 bases). The CDR3 has 14 amino acids. Trimming removed 4 bases at V and 7 bases at J, with 14 bases between. The V gene's germline CDR1 is MGHRA and CDR2 YSYEKL.

This clonotype was recorded many times. The chain employs TRBV29-1 and TRBJ2-7, with D perhaps TRBD2 (6 bases). CDR3 length: 11 amino acids. Trimming left V 7 bases short and J 2 bases short, with 9 bases between. From germline, CDR1 is SQVTM and CDR2 ANQGSEA. In nucleotides, the CDR3 is TGCAGCGGCGGGGAGACCTACGAGCAGTACTTC. Residues: CSGGETYEQYF.

This clonotype occurred many times. The chain combines TRBV5-6 with TRBJ2-5; D tentatively reads TRBD1 or TRBD2 (5 bases each). V lost 4 bases and J 5 bases, leaving 15 bases between the germline ends. Per germline, CDR1 SGHDT and CDR2 YYEEEE. The CDR3 totals 14 residues. This chain's CDR3 is CASSRDQHVETQYF. CDR3 in DNA: TGTGCCAGCAGCCGGGACCAACATGTGGAGACCCAGTACTTC.

This clonotype has only a few counts. The chain couples TRBV4-2 to TRBJ2-5, with 8 bases lining up with TRBD2. Germline CDR1 LGHNA, CDR2 YNFKEQ. Losses at the gene ends were 0 bases for V and 5 bases for J; bases not matched to a gene: 5. The CDR3 has 15 residues. The CDR3 sequence is CASSQDSREVETQYF. The CDR3 DNA reads as TGTGCCAGCAGCCAAGACTCGCGGGAGGTGGAGACCCAGTACTTC.

The rearrangement uses TRBV7-2 and TRBJ1-5; tentatively, D is TRBD1 (5 bases). Trimming took 5 bases from V and 4 from J, leaving 9 bases between them. In germline, CDR1 is SGHTA, CDR2 FQGNSA. The CDR3 is 13 amino acids. DNA of the CDR3: TGTGCCAGCAGCCGACAGCTTAATCAGCCCCAGCATTTT. Protein: CASSRQLNQPQHF.

Many counts were recorded for this clonotype. V usage is TRBV20-1 and J usage is TRBJ1-6; 7 nucleotides agree with TRBD1. Germline CDR1 and CDR2: DFQATT and SNEGSKA (reference sequence). CDR3 length equals 13 residues. With 1 base clipped from V and 11 bases from J, the junction kept 5 bases outside the gene matches. CDR3 DNA sequence: TGCAGTGCTAGAGTGACAGGGATGGCACCCCTCCACTTT. This encodes CSARVTGMAPLHF.

This clonotype was detected ten times or more. The chain recombines TRBV6-2 or TRBV6-3 with TRBJ2-1; 12 bases line up with TRBD2. Germline assignment: CDR1 MNHEY and CDR2 SVGEGT. Trimming at V came to 8 bases and at J to 2 bases, leaving 10 bases not matched to a gene. The CDR3 is 17 residues long. CDR3 DNA sequence: TGTGCCAGCCTAACCAAACTAGCGGGAGGAACCTACAATGAGCAGTTCTTC. Encoded protein: CASLTKLAGGTYNEQFF.

The rearrangement joins TRBV27 to TRBJ2-7, with 7 bases that match TRBD2. There are 14 residues in the CDR3. V lost 5 bases and J lost 7; bases outside the gene matches: 11. CDR1 is MNHEY and CDR2 is SMNVEV in the germline V gene (reference sequence). In DNA, the CDR3 is TGTGCCAGCAGTCCCACCGGGGGGTCCTGGGAGCAGTACTTC. Translating it yields CASSPTGGSWEQYF.

In this sample, this clonotype turned up many times. V and J are TRBV7-3 and TRBJ2-7; D possibly uses TRBD1 or TRBD2 (6 bases each). Per germline, CDR1 SGHTA and CDR2 FQGTGA. V dropped 4 bases and J dropped 2 bases, with 12 bases sitting between them. The CDR3 has 14 residues. DNA for the CDR3: TGTGCCAGCAGCTCAAACGGGGGCCCCTACGAGCAGTACTTC. Its translation: CASSSNGGPYEQYF.

This clonotype was counted at least ten times. V usage is TRBV12-3 or TRBV12-4 and J usage is TRBJ1-1; a possible D gene is TRBD1 (5 bases). CDR3 length: 13 amino acids. The ends were cut back, 5 bases at V and 6 bases at J, with 13 bases in the middle. CDR3 coding DNA: TGTGCCAGCAGTGCCTTACGAGGGGCTGAAGCTTTCTTT. Translating it yields CASSALRGAEAFF.

This clonotype has ten or more counts. The V and J genes are TRBV7-9 and TRBJ2-2, with D perhaps TRBD1 (6 bases). Germline-derived CDR1 and CDR2 are SEHNR and FQNEAQ (reference sequence). The CDR3 length is 14 residues. The V end lost 5 bases, the J end lost 5 bases, and 12 bases lay between the germline ends. The chain's CDR3 is CASSPQGLTGELFF. Here the CDR3 DNA reads TGTGCCAGCAGCCCTCAGGGGTTAACCGGGGAGCTGTTTTTT.

The chain has TRBV7-8 and TRBJ1-1; TRBD1 is a possible D gene (5 bases). This CDR3 is 14 amino acids long. The ends were cut back, 5 bases at V and 5 bases at J, with 15 bases in the middle. Germline V gene lookup returns CDR1 SGHVS and CDR2 FQNEAQ. CDR3 nucleotides: TGTGCCAGCAGCGGAGGACCACGGGGGACTGAAGCTTTCTTT. It is translated as CASSGGPRGTEAFF. The full variable domain, with the rest looked up from reference TRBV7-8 and TRBJ1-1, is GAGVSQSPRYKVAKRGQDVALRCDPISGHVSLFWYQQALGQGPEFLTYFQNEAQLDKSGLPSDRFFAERPEGSVSTLKIQRTQQEDSAVYLCASSGGPRGTEAFFGQGTRLTVV.

This clonotype has a count of ten or more. The chain uses TRBV20-1 and TRBJ2-3, with D possibly being TRBD2 (5 bases). The CDR3 has 15 amino acids. Germline CDR1 and CDR2: DFQATT and SNEGSKA (reference sequence). Trimming cost V 2 bases and J 0 bases, with 12 bases left between them. The CDR3 spells CSARQDSLSTDTQYF. CDR3 DNA sequence: TGCAGTGCTAGACAGGACTCCTTGAGCACAGATACGCAGTATTTT.

This rearrangement joins TRBV9 to TRBJ2-5, with 10 bases aligning to TRBD1. Trimming took 6 bases from V and 4 from J; bases not matched to a gene: 6. The CDR3 is 14 amino acids. CDR1 SGDLS and CDR2 YYNGEE come from the germline V gene. The CDR3 sequence: CASTPGQGLETQYF. The CDR3 nucleotides read TGTGCCAGCACCCCGGGACAGGGGTTAGAGACCCAGTACTTC.

This clonotype was picked up a small number of times. The rearrangement links TRBV6-2 or TRBV6-3 to TRBJ2-5; D is unresolved. Germline assignment: CDR1 MNHEY and CDR2 SVGEGT. The V gene lost 2 bases and the J gene lost 7 bases, with 11 bases spanning the gap. The CDR3 is 13 amino acids. In nucleotides, the CDR3 is TGTGCCAGCAGTTACAAGAGTCGAGGGACCCAGTACTTC. Its translation: CASSYKSRGTQYF.

This clonotype was counted at least ten times. The CDR3 DNA is TGCGCCAGCAGCTTGGGTTTAGGGACAGGCGTTGGCGAGCAGTACTTC. Translating gives CASSLGLGTGVGEQYF. The rearrangement links TRBV5-1 to TRBJ2-7, with TRBD1 matching 8 bases. The V segment lost 0 bases and the J segment 6 bases; nucleotides outside the gene matches: 11. Germline V gene lookup returns CDR1 SGHRS and CDR2 YFSETQ. This CDR3 comprises 16 residues.

The V and J genes are TRBV5-5 and TRBJ2-3; D perhaps matches TRBD2 (5 bases). The CDR3 extends over 14 amino acids. The germline V gene has CDR1 SGHKS and CDR2 YYEKEE (reference sequence). V lost 3 bases and J lost 6, with 14 bases in between. The CDR3 DNA reads as TGTGCCAGCAGCTCCAGGTCGGGGTACGATACGCAGTATTTT. It encodes CASSSRSGYDTQYF.

This clonotype has at least ten counts. The chain combines TRBV24-1 with TRBJ2-2, with D perhaps TRBD1 (6 bases). CDR3 length: 15 amino acids. Between the trimmed V and J ends, which lost 2 bases and 0 bases, there was a span of 6 bases. CDR1 is KGHDR, CDR2 SFDVKD, per germline. CDR3 sequence: CATSDWTANTGELFF. In DNA form, the CDR3 reads TGTGCCACCAGTGATTGGACAGCGAACACCGGGGAGCTGTTTTTT.

The V and J genes are TRBV3-1 and TRBJ2-7; 7 bases agree with TRBD1. V dropped 4 bases and J dropped 6; count of bases not matched to a gene: 3. This CDR3 has 12 amino acids. The germline V gene encodes CDR1 LGHDT and CDR2 YNNKEL (reference sequence). The CDR3 protein is CASSLDRAEQYF. Written as DNA, the CDR3 is TGTGCCAGCAGCCTAGACAGGGCCGAGCAGTACTTC.